The clone carrying this TCR beta chain was observed a handful of times. Trimming cost V 1 base and J 4 bases, with 12 bases left between them. Germline CDR1 SGHDT, CDR2 YYEEEE. The CDR3 is made up of 14 amino acids. Clones were sequenced by immunoSEQ multiplex PCR, and TCRdb holds only the in-frame ones, with some missing. The sample holds tens of thousands of clones, 77% seen once. The data belong to a study of radiotherapy plus CTLA-4 blockade in lung cancer. In the study overall: Disease control was present in around a third of patients, and objective responses in roughly 17%.

The rearrangement joins TRBV5-6 to TRBJ2-7; D may be TRBD1 (6 bases). This sample comprised peripheral blood, obtained from a patient treated with radiotherapy plus ipilimumab. This TCR derives from a human donor with non-small cell lung cancer whose response to radiotherapy plus ipilimumab could not be evaluated. The CDR3 loop is CASSLIRGTYEQYF. CDR3 sequence (DNA): TGTGCCAGCAGCTTGATCAGGGGAACTTACGAGCAGTACTTC.